This T cell receptor (beta chain) derives from a study of shared clonotypes between healthy human individuals. All of the donors resided in Nashville, Tennessee, and each was a Caucasian adult. Study conclusions and caveats: Lower generation probabilities were found for non-shared clonotypes than for those shared by all four donors. Clonotype sharing across donors was expected to vary with sequencing depth.

A word on this clone: The antigen is not known.

Assay used: immunoSEQ multiplex PCR; TCRdb lists only in-frame clones, some missing. This table has a few million clones, over 85% appearing once. Source material: naive CD4+ T cells from PBMCs. The sample's subset: CD45RA+ positively selected. The sequence came from a man younger than 30 in good health. Some clones in this sample may be carry-over from other donors' samples.

In DNA, the CDR3 is TGTGCCAGCAGACTAGCGGGAGAGCAGTACTTC. As protein: CASRLAGEQYF. The chain employs TRBV6-5 and TRBJ2-7; 10 bases agree with TRBD2. Germline V gene data show CDR1 as MNHEY and CDR2 as SVGAGI. Germline trimming cut 6 bases from V and 7 bases from J; bases unmatched to any gene: 0. The CDR3 is made up of 11 amino acids.